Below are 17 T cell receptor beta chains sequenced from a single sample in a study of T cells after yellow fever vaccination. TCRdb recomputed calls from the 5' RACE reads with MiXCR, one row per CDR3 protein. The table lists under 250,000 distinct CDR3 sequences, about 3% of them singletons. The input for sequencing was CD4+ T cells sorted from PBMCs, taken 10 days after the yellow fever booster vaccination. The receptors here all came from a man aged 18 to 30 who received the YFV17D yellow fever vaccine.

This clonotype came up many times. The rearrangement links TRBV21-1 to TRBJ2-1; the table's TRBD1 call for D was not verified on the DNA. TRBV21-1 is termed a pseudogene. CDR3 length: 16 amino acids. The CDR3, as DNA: TGTGCCAGCAGCGAAACAGGGGGCGCGGTATTAGGTGAGCAGTTCTTC. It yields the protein CASSETGGAVLGEQFF.

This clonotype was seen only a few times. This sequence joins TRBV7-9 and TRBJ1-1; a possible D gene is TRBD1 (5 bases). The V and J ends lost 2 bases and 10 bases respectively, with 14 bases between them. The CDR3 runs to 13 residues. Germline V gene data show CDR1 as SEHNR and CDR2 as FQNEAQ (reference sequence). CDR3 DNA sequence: TGTGCCAGCAGCTTACAAGGGGAGATGGCAGCTTTCTTT. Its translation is CASSLQGEMAAFF.

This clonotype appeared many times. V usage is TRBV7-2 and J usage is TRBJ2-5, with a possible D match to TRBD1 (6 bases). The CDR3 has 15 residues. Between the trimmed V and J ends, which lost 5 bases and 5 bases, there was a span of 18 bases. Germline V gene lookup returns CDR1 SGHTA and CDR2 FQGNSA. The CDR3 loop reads CASSRQGAGEETQYF. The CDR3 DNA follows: TGTGCCAGCAGCCGCCAAGGGGCAGGGGAGGAGACCCAGTACTTC.

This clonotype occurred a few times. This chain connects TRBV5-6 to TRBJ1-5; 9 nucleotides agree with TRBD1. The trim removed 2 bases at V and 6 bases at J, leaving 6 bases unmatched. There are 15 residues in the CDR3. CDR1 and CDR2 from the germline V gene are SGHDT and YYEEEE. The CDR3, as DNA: TGTGCCAGCAGCTTCACAGGGGGCGCCGGTCAGCCCCAGCATTTT. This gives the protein CASSFTGGAGQPQHF.

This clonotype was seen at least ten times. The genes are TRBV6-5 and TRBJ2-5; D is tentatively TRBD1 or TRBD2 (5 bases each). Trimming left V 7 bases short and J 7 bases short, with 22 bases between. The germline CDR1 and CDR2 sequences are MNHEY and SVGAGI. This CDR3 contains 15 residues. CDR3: CASIPRTGGLVTQYF. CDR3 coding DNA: TGTGCCAGCATCCCGAGGACTGGGGGATTAGTGACCCAGTACTTC.

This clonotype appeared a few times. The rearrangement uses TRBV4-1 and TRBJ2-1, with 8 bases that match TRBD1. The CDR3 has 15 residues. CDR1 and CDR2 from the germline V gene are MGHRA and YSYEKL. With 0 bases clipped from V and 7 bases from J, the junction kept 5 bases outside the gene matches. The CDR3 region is CASSQDPGQVNEQFF. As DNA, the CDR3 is TGCGCCAGCAGCCAAGATCCGGGACAGGTTAATGAGCAGTTCTTC.

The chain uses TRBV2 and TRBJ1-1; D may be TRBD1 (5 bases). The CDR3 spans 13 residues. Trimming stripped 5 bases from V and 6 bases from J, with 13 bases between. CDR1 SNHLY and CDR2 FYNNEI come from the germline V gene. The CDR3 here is CASSPDRGAEAFF. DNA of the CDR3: TGTGCCAGCAGTCCCGACAGAGGCGCTGAAGCTTTCTTT.

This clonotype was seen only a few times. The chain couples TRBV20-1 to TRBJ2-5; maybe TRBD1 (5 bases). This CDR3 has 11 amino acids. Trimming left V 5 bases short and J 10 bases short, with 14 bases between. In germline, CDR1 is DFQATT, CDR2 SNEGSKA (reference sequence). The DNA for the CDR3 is TGCAGTGCTGCCTTCGGGCAGGGCCAGTACTTC. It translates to CSAAFGQGQYF.

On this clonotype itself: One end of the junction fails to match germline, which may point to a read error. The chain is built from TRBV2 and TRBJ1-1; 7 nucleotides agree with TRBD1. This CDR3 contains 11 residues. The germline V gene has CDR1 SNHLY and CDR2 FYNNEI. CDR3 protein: CASTTTGVFLF. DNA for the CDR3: TGTGCCAGCACCACAACAGGGGTTTTCCTCTTT.

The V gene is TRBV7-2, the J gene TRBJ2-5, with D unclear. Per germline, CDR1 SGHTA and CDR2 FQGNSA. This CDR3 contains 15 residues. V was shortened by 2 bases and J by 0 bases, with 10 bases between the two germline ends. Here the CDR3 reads CASSLLGGDQETQYF. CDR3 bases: TGTGCCAGCAGCTTACTCGGTGGGGACCAAGAGACCCAGTACTTC.

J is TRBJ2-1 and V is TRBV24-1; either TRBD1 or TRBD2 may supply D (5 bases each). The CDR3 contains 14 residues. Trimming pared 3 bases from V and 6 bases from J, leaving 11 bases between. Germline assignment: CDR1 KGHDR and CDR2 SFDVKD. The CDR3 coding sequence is TGTGCCACCAGTGATCAATGGGACGGCAATGAGCAGTTCTTC. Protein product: CATSDQWDGNEQFF.

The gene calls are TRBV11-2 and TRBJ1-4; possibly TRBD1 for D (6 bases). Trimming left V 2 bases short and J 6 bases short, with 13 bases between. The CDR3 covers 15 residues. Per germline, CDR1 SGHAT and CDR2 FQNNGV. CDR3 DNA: TGTGCCAGCAGCTTAACACTGGGGGCGTATGAAAAACTGTTTTTT. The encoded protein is CASSLTLGAYEKLFF.

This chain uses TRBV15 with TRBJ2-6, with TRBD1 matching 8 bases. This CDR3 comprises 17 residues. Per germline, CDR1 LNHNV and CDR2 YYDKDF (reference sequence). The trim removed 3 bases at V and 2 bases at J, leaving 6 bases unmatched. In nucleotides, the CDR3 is TGTGCCACCAGCAGTTCCCTGGACAGGGCTGGGGCCAACGTCCTGACTTTC. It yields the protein CATSSSLDRAGANVLTF.

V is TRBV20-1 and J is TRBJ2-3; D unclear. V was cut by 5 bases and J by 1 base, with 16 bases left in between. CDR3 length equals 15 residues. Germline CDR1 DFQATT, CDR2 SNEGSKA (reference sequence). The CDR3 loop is CSADDQNEGTDTQYF. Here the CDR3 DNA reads TGCAGTGCTGATGACCAGAACGAGGGCACAGATACGCAGTATTTT.

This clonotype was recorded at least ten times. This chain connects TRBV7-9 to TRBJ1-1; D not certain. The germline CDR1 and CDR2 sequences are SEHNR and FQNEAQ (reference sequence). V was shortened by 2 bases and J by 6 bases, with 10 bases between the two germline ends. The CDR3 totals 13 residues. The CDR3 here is CASSLSGVAEAFF. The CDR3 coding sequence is TGTGCCAGCAGCTTAAGTGGGGTTGCTGAAGCTTTCTTT. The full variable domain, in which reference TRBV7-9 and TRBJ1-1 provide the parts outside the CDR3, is DTGVSQNPRHKITKRGQNVTFRCDPISEHNRLYWYRQTLGQGPEFLTYFQNEAQLEKSRLLSDRFSAERPKGSFSTLEIQRTEQGDSAMYLCASSLSGVAEAFFGQGTRLTVV.

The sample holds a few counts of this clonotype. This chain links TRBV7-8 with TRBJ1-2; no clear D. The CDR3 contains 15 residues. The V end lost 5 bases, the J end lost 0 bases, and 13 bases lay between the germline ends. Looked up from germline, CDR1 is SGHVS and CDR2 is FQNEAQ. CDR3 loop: CASSLSGLSNYGYTF. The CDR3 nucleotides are TGTGCCAGCAGCCTGTCCGGGCTCTCTAACTATGGCTACACCTTC.

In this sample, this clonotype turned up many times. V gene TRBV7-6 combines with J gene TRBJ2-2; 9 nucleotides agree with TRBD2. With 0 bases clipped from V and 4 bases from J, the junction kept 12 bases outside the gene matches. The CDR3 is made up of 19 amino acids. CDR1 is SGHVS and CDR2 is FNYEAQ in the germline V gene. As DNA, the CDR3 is TGTGCCAGCAGCTTAGCGATTAGCGGGGGCCTGCGGAGCACCGGGGAGCTGTTTTTT. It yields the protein CASSLAISGGLRSTGELFF.